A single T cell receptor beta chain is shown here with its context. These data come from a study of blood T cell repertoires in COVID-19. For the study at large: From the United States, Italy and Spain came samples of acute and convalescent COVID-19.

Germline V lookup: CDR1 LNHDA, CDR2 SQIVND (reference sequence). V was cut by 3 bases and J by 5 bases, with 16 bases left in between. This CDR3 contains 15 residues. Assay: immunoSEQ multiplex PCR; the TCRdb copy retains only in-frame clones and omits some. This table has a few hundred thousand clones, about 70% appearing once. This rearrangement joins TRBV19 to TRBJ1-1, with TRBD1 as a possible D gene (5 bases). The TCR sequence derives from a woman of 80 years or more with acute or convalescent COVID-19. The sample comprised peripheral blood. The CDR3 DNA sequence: TGTGCCAGTAGTATCCTAGGGGTGGTGGAGACTGAAGCTTTCTTT. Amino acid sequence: CASSILGVVETEAFF.